Listed here are 24 T cell receptor beta chains from one sample, sequenced in a study of PD-1 blockade in mismatch repair-deficient tumors. Method: immunoSEQ multiplex PCR; TCRdb's copy keeps in-frame clones and lacks some. The sample contains 30,000 to 45,000 clones, approximately 84% of which appear only once. Here the sequenced sample was peripheral blood, taken about 80 weeks after starting pembrolizumab. The receptor set was obtained from an adult with mismatch repair-deficient cancer.

This clone was observed a few times. V is TRBV27 and J is TRBJ2-1, with 11 bases identical to TRBD2. Losses at the gene ends were 1 base for V and 4 bases for J; bases not matched to a gene: 9. Germline lookup yields CDR1 MNHEY and CDR2 SMNVEV (reference sequence). There are 18 residues in the CDR3. The CDR3 region is CASSLFLAGGPRYNEQFF. The CDR3 region has the DNA TGTGCCAGCAGTTTATTTTTAGCGGGAGGGCCGAGGTACAATGAGCAGTTCTTC.

The chain carries TRBV27 and TRBJ2-3; TRBD2 is a possible D gene (6 bases). Trimming removed 2 bases from V and 0 bases from J, with 9 bases in between. CDR3 length: 15 residues. Germline V lookup: CDR1 MNHEY, CDR2 SMNVEV (reference sequence). The CDR3 loop reads CASSLLAPSTDTQYF. The CDR3 DNA is TGTGCCAGCAGTTTACTAGCGCCAAGCACAGATACGCAGTATTTT.

This rearrangement joins TRBV12-5 to TRBJ1-5, with 9 bases matching TRBD1. Germline loops: CDR1 LGHNT, CDR2 FRNRAP. J lost 4 bases, V lost 2 bases, and 3 bases had no gene match. The CDR3 loop spans 15 amino acids. The CDR3 is CASGLFGTGNQPQHF. In DNA form, the CDR3 reads TGTGCTAGTGGTTTGTTCGGGACAGGGAATCAGCCCCAGCATTTT.

This chain connects TRBV7-3 to TRBJ2-5, with D tentatively TRBD1 or TRBD2 (5 bases each). This CDR3 has 13 amino acids. V was clipped by 3 bases and J by 5 bases, with 10 bases between them. The germline V gene has CDR1 SGHTA and CDR2 FQGTGA. The chain's CDR3 is CASSLVREETQYF. Here the CDR3 DNA reads TGTGCCAGCAGCTTGGTCAGGGAGGAGACCCAGTACTTC.

This chain joins TRBV21-1 and TRBJ1-2; the table's D call, TRBD1, was not checked against the DNA. TRBV21-1 is a pseudogene locus. This CDR3 is built from 15 residues. CDR3 region: CASSKAARVHYGYTF. The DNA of the CDR3 is TGTGCCAGCAGCAAAGCCGCCAGGGTCCACTATGGCTACACCTTC.

The genes are TRBV27 and TRBJ2-2; no definite D call. Germline V gene lookup returns CDR1 MNHEY and CDR2 SMNVEV (reference sequence). V was cut by 6 bases and J by 1 base, with 21 bases left in between. This CDR3 has 18 amino acids. The CDR3 loop is CASRLFPSHGQNTGELFF. CDR3 sequence (DNA): TGTGCCAGCAGACTTTTCCCCTCACATGGGCAGAACACCGGGGAGCTGTTTTTT.

The CDR3 region is CASSLYWTSVEQYF. In DNA, the CDR3 is TGTGCCAGCAGCTTATACTGGACTAGCGTCGAGCAGTACTTC. This chain uses TRBV11-3 with TRBJ2-7; 9 nucleotides match TRBD2. CDR1 SGHNT and CDR2 YENEEA come from the germline V gene. V lost 2 bases to trimming and J lost 6 bases; unmatched junction nucleotides: 5. The CDR3 is 14 residues long.

The V gene is TRBV28, the J gene TRBJ2-2, with no clear D. This CDR3 contains 13 residues. The V and J ends lost 11 bases and 2 bases respectively, with 12 bases between them. Per germline, CDR1 MDHEN and CDR2 SYDVKM. CDR3 DNA sequence: TGTGCCGCCCAACCCCGAAACACCGGGGAGCTGTTTTTT. Translation: CAAQPRNTGELFF.

V usage is TRBV6-5 and J usage is TRBJ2-3; 8 positions match TRBD2. This CDR3 has 16 residues. Germline CDR1 is MNHEY and CDR2 is SVGAGI. The junction had 8 bases not matched to a gene; V was cut back by 2 bases and J by 4 bases. CDR3 residues: CASSYGSGGRPDTQYF. CDR3 in DNA: TGTGCCAGCAGTTACGGCTCGGGGGGGCGCCCAGATACGCAGTATTTT.

The chain is built from TRBV6-4 and TRBJ2-7; D is undetermined. The germline V and J ends were trimmed by 10 bases and 4 bases, with 29 bases remaining between them. This CDR3 comprises 17 residues. Germline-derived CDR1 and CDR2 are MRHNA and SNTAGT. DNA of the CDR3: TGTGCCACCAAGTGGGTTATGGACCGCTCCGTGTTGTACGAGCAGTACTTC. This translates into CATKWVMDRSVLYEQYF.

The DNA of the CDR3 is TGTGCCAGCAGGGGACAGGGCTACACTGAAGCTTTCTTT. Translating it yields CASRGQGYTEAFF. The rearrangement joins TRBV6-1 to TRBJ1-1; 9 positions match TRBD1. With 6 bases clipped from V and 3 bases from J, the junction kept 2 bases outside the gene matches. The CDR3 spans 13 residues. The germline V gene has CDR1 MNHNS and CDR2 SASEGT.

The rearrangement uses TRBV5-5 and TRBJ2-7; D is unresolved. Germline values: CDR1 SGHKS, CDR2 YYEKEE (reference sequence). V gave up 9 bases and J gave up 4 bases, with 17 bases separating them. The CDR3 consists of 13 residues. In DNA, the CDR3 is TGTGCCACCGCCGGGCCCCTAAATTACGAGCAGTACTTC. This sequence encodes CATAGPLNYEQYF.

The chain carries TRBV6-5 and TRBJ2-7, with 7 bases matching TRBD1. The CDR3 extends over 14 amino acids. The ends lost 6 bases at V and 3 bases at J; junction bases unmatched: 8. CDR1 MNHEY and CDR2 SVGAGI come from the germline V gene. The CDR3 sequence: CASRQGSFSYEQYF. The CDR3 region has the DNA TGTGCCAGCAGACAGGGGAGTTTTAGCTACGAGCAGTACTTC.

The table lists this clone with a few counts. The chain has TRBV11-2 and TRBJ1-2; possibly TRBD1 for D (6 bases). This CDR3 comprises 15 residues. Germline CDR1 reads SGHAT; CDR2 reads FQNNGV. Trimming removed 6 bases from V and 3 bases from J, with 17 bases in between. CDR3 bases: TGTGCCAGCAGTTTCGGAGGGGGGAGCCACTATGGCTACACCTTC. Protein product: CASSFGGGSHYGYTF.

The chain combines TRBV5-4 with TRBJ2-3; tentatively, D is TRBD2 (5 bases). The CDR3 is 16 residues long. The germline V gene encodes CDR1 SGHNT and CDR2 YYREEE (reference sequence). The V end was cut by 5 bases, the J end by 0 bases, with 16 bases between. The CDR3 nucleotides are TGTGCCAGCAGTTCGGGGTCGACCTCTAGCACAGATACGCAGTATTTT. Its protein product is CASSSGSTSSTDTQYF. The full variable domain, its missing parts supplied by reference TRBV5-4 and TRBJ2-3, is ETGVTQSPTHLIKTRGQQVTLRCSSQSGHNTVSWYQQALGQGPQFIFQYYREEENGRGNFPPRFSGLQFPNYSSELNVNALELDDSALYLCASSSGSTSSTDTQYFGPGTRLTVL.

The chain combines TRBV9 with TRBJ2-2, with a weak D call TRBD1 (5 bases). The germline V gene encodes CDR1 SGDLS and CDR2 YYNGEE. This CDR3 is built from 16 residues. Trimming shortened V by 2 bases and J by 0 bases, and 11 bases separated the two germline ends. CDR3 in amino acids: CASSVWGETNTGELFF. The DNA of the CDR3 is TGTGCCAGCAGCGTCTGGGGCGAAACGAACACCGGGGAGCTGTTTTTT.

The chain combines TRBV11-2 with TRBJ2-3; D is possibly TRBD1 (6 bases). The CDR3 has 15 amino acids. Germline V gene sequence: CDR1 SGHAT, CDR2 FQNNGV. Trimming took 5 bases from V and 2 from J, leaving 14 bases between them. The CDR3 DNA sequence: TGTGCCAGCAGCCCGGGCCGACAGGACACAGATACGCAGTATTTT. It codes for CASSPGRQDTDTQYF.

The chain joins TRBV7-6 to TRBJ2-3, with D possibly being TRBD1 (6 bases). The V end was cut by 4 bases, the J end by 0 bases, with 8 bases between. There are 14 residues in the CDR3. Germline V gives CDR1 SGHVS, CDR2 FNYEAQ. The DNA for the CDR3 is TGTGCCAGCAGCTGGGGGCCCAGCACAGATACGCAGTATTTT. Protein sequence: CASSWGPSTDTQYF.

Turning to this clone: Being one base from a much bigger clone, this may be a read error. The chain combines TRBV19 with TRBJ2-1, with D tentatively TRBD1 or TRBD2 (5 bases each). Germline values: CDR1 LNHDA, CDR2 SQIVND (reference sequence). V dropped 2 bases and J dropped 2 bases, with 7 bases sitting between them. This CDR3 has 14 amino acids. CDR3 protein: CASSIRGAYNEQFF. DNA for the CDR3: TGTGCCAGTAGTATAAGGGGAGCCTACAATGAGCAGTTCTTC.

V usage is TRBV7-3 and J usage is TRBJ1-5; 7 nucleotides line up with TRBD1. The V and J ends lost 3 bases and 8 bases, in that order; junction bases with no gene match: 4. CDR1 and CDR2 (germline): SGHTA, FQGTGA. The CDR3 totals 13 residues. CDR3 region: CASSLTGNEPQHF. For the CDR3, the DNA is TGTGCCAGCAGCTTGACAGGGAATGAGCCCCAGCATTTT. Drawing the rest from reference TRBV7-3 and TRBJ1-5, the complete variable domain is GAGVSQTPSNKVTEKGKYVELRCDPISGHTALYWYRQSLGQGPEFLIYFQGTGAADDSGLPNDRFFAVRPEGSVSTLKIQRTERGDSAVYLCASSLTGNEPQHFGDGTRLSIL.

This clone has just a few counts. The V gene is TRBV7-2, the J gene TRBJ1-3, with 9 nucleotides matching TRBD1. This CDR3 is built from 18 residues. The junction had 11 bases not matched to a gene; V was cut back by 4 bases and J by 1 base. Germline V gene lookup returns CDR1 SGHTA and CDR2 FQGNSA. The CDR3 coding sequence is TGTGCCAGCAGCTCGTGGCGGGGGACAGGGTCATCTGGAAACACCATATATTTT. Its protein is CASSSWRGTGSSGNTIYF.

The CDR3 loop reads CAWSRTGTSGYTF. The CDR3 nucleotides are TGTGCCTGGAGTCGGACAGGGACGTCTGGCTACACCTTC. This sequence joins TRBV30 and TRBJ1-2, with TRBD1 identical over 8 bases. The CDR3 extends over 13 amino acids. Germline CDR1 is GTSNPN and CDR2 is SVGIG (reference sequence). V gave up 2 bases and J gave up 7 bases; unmatched junction bases: 6.

The chain recombines TRBV14 with TRBJ1-2; unclear D gene. V gave up 1 base and J gave up 8 bases, with 8 bases separating them. In germline, CDR1 is SGHDN, CDR2 FVKESK. This CDR3 has 12 amino acids. The CDR3 DNA reads TGTGCCAGCAGCCAAGGCATAGAAGGCTACACCTTC. Protein sequence: CASSQGIEGYTF.

The chain employs TRBV10-3 and TRBJ2-3; 10 bases fit TRBD2. With 5 bases clipped from V and 5 bases from J, the junction kept 7 bases outside the gene matches. This CDR3 comprises 15 residues. The germline gives CDR1 ENHRY, CDR2 SYGVKD. CDR3 amino acids: CAISPAGGPGDTQYF. The CDR3 DNA sequence: TGTGCCATCAGTCCAGCGGGAGGGCCGGGAGATACGCAGTATTTT.